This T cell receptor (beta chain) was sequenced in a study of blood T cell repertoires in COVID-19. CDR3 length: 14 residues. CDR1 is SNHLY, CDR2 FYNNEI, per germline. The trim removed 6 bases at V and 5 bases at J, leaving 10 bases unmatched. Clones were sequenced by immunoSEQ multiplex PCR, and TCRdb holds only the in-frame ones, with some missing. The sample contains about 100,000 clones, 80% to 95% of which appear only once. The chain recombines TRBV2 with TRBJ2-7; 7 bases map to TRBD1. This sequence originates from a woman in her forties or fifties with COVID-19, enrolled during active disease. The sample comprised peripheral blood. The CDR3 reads CASSTVTGFHEQYV. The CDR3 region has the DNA TGTGCCAGCAGCACCGTGACAGGGTTCCACGAGCAGTACGTC.